The present entry profiles one T cell receptor (beta chain) with its context. What it binds is unknown. This specimen belongs to a study of cytomegalovirus exposure and HLA in healthy donors. Findings and caveats of the study: Reportedly, diagnosis of cytomegalovirus status by the classifier showed high specificity and sensitivity.

In the PCR, 60 Vbeta and 13 Jbeta primers were used. Repertoires were generated with immunoSEQ multiplex PCR, while TCRdb's copy carries only in-frame clones and drops some. Of 110,000 or so clones detected, roughly 80% appear once; the ten largest clones hold 7.7%. The sequence came from a woman between 45 and 65 years old in good health and CMV-seropositive. What was sequenced was PBMCs.

In DNA, the CDR3 is TGTGCCAGCAGTTCGGACAGGTATCAGCCCCAGCATTTT. As protein: CASSSDRYQPQHF. V usage is TRBV7-8 and J usage is TRBJ1-5; 7 nucleotides line up with TRBD1. Trimming at V came to 6 bases and at J to 5 bases, leaving 4 bases not matched to a gene. CDR1 is SGHVS, CDR2 FQNEAQ, per germline. This CDR3 spans 13 amino acids.